One sample yielded the 19 T cell receptor beta chains listed below, sequenced in a study of shared clonotypes between healthy human individuals. Sequenced by immunoSEQ multiplex PCR; TCRdb stores in-frame clones only, minus some. The data show over a million clones, roughly 96% seen once. Sample: naive CD4+ T cells sorted from blood. As for subset: CD45RA+ positively selected. The receptor set was obtained from a man in his thirties or forties in good health.

On this clone: This same CDR3 is encoded by further DNA sequences in the sample. The V call is TRBV2, the J call TRBJ2-7; 10 bases are shared with TRBD2. Losses at the gene ends were 10 bases for V and 2 bases for J; bases not matched to a gene: 8. From germline, CDR1 is SNHLY and CDR2 FYNNEI. This CDR3 is built from 14 residues. The CDR3 spells CATTSGRGAYEQYF. For the CDR3, the DNA is TGTGCCACAACAAGCGGGAGGGGGGCCTACGAGCAGTACTTC.

In this sample, this clone turned up once. The chain employs TRBV10-2 and TRBJ2-2, with D unresolved. Trimming shortened V by 3 bases and J by 5 bases, and 10 bases separated the two germline ends. The V gene's germline CDR1 is WSHSY and CDR2 SAAADI. This CDR3 is built from 14 residues. CDR3 nucleotide sequence: TGCGCCAGCAGTGAAACTCGAGGTACCGGGGAGCTGTTTTTT. It specifies CASSETRGTGELFF.

This clone was seen only once. This chain links TRBV5-8 with TRBJ1-2; D is unclear. The CDR3 sequence is 15 residues long. V was pared by 0 bases and J by 3 bases, with 12 bases between. Germline loops: CDR1 SGHTS, CDR2 YDEGEE. In DNA form, the CDR3 reads TGTGCCAGCAGCTTGGGGCAGAGACTACACTATGGCTACACCTTC. This gives the protein CASSLGQRLHYGYTF. Combining the CDR3 with reference TRBV5-8 and TRBJ1-2 gives the whole variable domain EAGVTQSPTHLIKTRGQQATLRCSPISGHTSVYWYQQALGLGLQFLLWYDEGEERNRGNFPPRFSGRQFPNYSSELNVNALELEDSALYLCASSLGQRLHYGYTFGSGTRLTVV.

This sequence joins TRBV7-2 and TRBJ2-1; D not resolved. Germline V gives CDR1 SGHTA, CDR2 FQGNSA. This CDR3 region has 14 residues. Trimming shortened V by 2 bases and J by 3 bases, and 8 bases separated the two germline ends. The CDR3 is CASSLRNNYNEQFF. CDR3 bases: TGTGCCAGCAGCTTAAGAAACAACTACAATGAGCAGTTCTTC.

The gene calls are TRBV18 and TRBJ1-1; D is perhaps TRBD1 (6 bases). Germline V gene lookup returns CDR1 KGHSH and CDR2 LQKENI. The CDR3 runs 15 residues. The V gene lost 4 bases and the J gene lost 4 bases, with 16 bases spanning the gap. CDR3 protein: CASSQLDSSGTEAFF. In DNA form, the CDR3 reads TGTGCCAGCTCACAACTGGACAGCTCGGGCACTGAAGCTTTCTTT.

J is TRBJ2-2 and V is TRBV2; 10 bases agree with TRBD2. V gave up 2 bases and J gave up 2 bases; unmatched junction bases: 5. There are 17 residues in the CDR3. Germline CDR1 is SNHLY and CDR2 is FYNNEI. CDR3: CASSEFTLAGNTGELFF. CDR3 bases: TGTGCCAGCAGTGAATTCACACTAGCGGGAAACACCGGGGAGCTGTTTTTT.

The V gene is TRBV2, the J gene TRBJ2-3, with D perhaps matching TRBD1 or TRBD2 (5 bases each). The CDR3 spans 14 residues. Germline values: CDR1 SNHLY, CDR2 FYNNEI. V was shortened by 8 bases and J by 7 bases, with 19 bases between the two germline ends. The DNA of the CDR3 is TGTGCCAGCCAGCCGGGACGGCTGGAGTATACGCAGTATTTT. Residues: CASQPGRLEYTQYF.

The chain couples TRBV29-1 to TRBJ1-1; possibly TRBD1 for D (5 bases). Germline V gene sequence: CDR1 SQVTM, CDR2 ANQGSEA. The CDR3 is 12 amino acids. The V gene lost 7 bases and the J gene lost 4 bases, with 13 bases spanning the gap. In nucleotides, the CDR3 is TGCAGCGGGCTTGAGGGGAGCACTGAAGCTTTCTTT. Translation: CSGLEGSTEAFF.

This rearrangement joins TRBV7-9 to TRBJ2-7, with D possibly being TRBD2 (6 bases). The V gene's germline CDR1 is SEHNR and CDR2 FQNEAQ (reference sequence). The CDR3 runs 12 residues. Trimming took off 4 bases at V and 7 bases at J, with 11 bases between the two ends. The CDR3 sequence is CASSSGDGEQYF. Here the CDR3 DNA reads TGTGCCAGCAGCTCGGGGGATGGGGAGCAGTACTTC.

This chain uses TRBV28 with TRBJ1-4, with a tentative D call TRBD1 (6 bases). Trimming stripped 5 bases from V and 10 bases from J, with 17 bases between. Per germline, CDR1 MDHEN and CDR2 SYDVKM. There are 14 residues in the CDR3. The CDR3 nucleotides are TGTGCCAGCAGTGCTGACAGGCGAAAGGGAAAACTGTTTTTT. This sequence encodes CASSADRRKGKLFF.

The rearrangement joins TRBV10-3 to TRBJ2-7, with TRBD2 matching over 9 bases. With V trimmed by 8 bases and J by 3 bases, 5 bases remained unmatched. This CDR3 region has 13 residues. Germline V gene lookup returns CDR1 ENHRY and CDR2 SYGVKD. CDR3 in DNA: TGTGCCATCGCGGGGGGGGTCTTCTACGAGCAGTACTTC. This gives the protein CAIAGGVFYEQYF.

The CDR3 region is CASSWELAGRSTQYF. The CDR3 DNA reads as TGTGCCAGCAGCTGGGAACTAGCAGGGCGGTCTACGCAGTATTTT. The J gene is TRBJ2-3, the V gene TRBV5-5, with a weak D call TRBD2 (6 bases). The V end lost 3 bases, the J end lost 8 bases, and 19 bases lay between the germline ends. Germline lookup yields CDR1 SGHKS and CDR2 YYEKEE (reference sequence). CDR3 size: 15 residues.

The genes are TRBV7-2 and TRBJ2-2, with 8 nucleotides matching TRBD2. The CDR3 is made up of 15 amino acids. V gave up 8 bases and J gave up 7 bases; unmatched junction bases: 12. Germline V gene sequence: CDR1 SGHTA, CDR2 FQGNSA. CDR3 sequence: CASAATSGLNGELFF. The CDR3 DNA follows: TGTGCCAGCGCCGCCACTAGCGGCCTAAACGGGGAGCTGTTTTTT.

This clone was seen once. This rearrangement joins TRBV7-9 to TRBJ2-3; TRBD2 matches 11 bases. V shed 5 bases, J shed 6 bases, and the junction held 16 bases outside the gene matches. CDR1 SEHNR and CDR2 FQNEAQ come from the germline V gene (reference sequence). The length of the CDR3 is 18 residues. The CDR3 sequence: CASSTLPTSGILGDTQYF. DNA of the CDR3: TGTGCCAGCAGCACCCTCCCGACTAGCGGGATTTTAGGGGATACGCAGTATTTT. Complete variable domain (other parts from reference TRBV7-9 and TRBJ2-3): DTGVSQNPRHKITKRGQNVTFRCDPISEHNRLYWYRQTLGQGPEFLTYFQNEAQLEKSRLLSDRFSAERPKGSFSTLEIQRTEQGDSAMYLCASSTLPTSGILGDTQYFGPGTRLTVL.

The rearrangement uses TRBV10-3 and TRBJ2-2; 10 nucleotides line up with TRBD2. Germline values: CDR1 ENHRY, CDR2 SYGVKD. V shed 6 bases, J shed 3 bases, and the junction held 13 bases outside the gene matches. The CDR3 length is 18 residues. CDR3 DNA sequence: TGTGCCATCAGAGGGGGTAGCGGGAGGTTTTTGGACACCGGGGAGCTGTTTTTT. Amino acids: CAIRGGSGRFLDTGELFF.

This clone appeared once. The J gene is TRBJ2-5, the V gene TRBV18; D might be TRBD1 (6 bases). This CDR3 spans 13 amino acids. The V end lost 5 bases, the J end lost 2 bases, and 9 bases lay between the germline ends. Per the germline V gene, CDR1 is KGHSH and CDR2 is LQKENI. CDR3 protein: CASSEGQQETQYF. CDR3 bases: TGTGCCAGCTCAGAAGGACAGCAAGAGACCCAGTACTTC.

This chain joins TRBV25-1 and TRBJ1-1; D is undetermined. Trimming left V 1 base short and J 10 bases short, with 13 bases between. The CDR3 sequence is 13 residues long. CDR1 MGHDK and CDR2 SYGVNS come from the germline V gene. CDR3 sequence reads: CASSEFIAGGAFF. CDR3 coding DNA: TGTGCCAGCAGTGAATTTATAGCTGGCGGAGCTTTCTTT. Supplemented by reference TRBV25-1 and TRBJ1-1, the full variable domain reads EADIYQTPRYLVIGTGKKITLECSQTMGHDKMYWYQQDPGMELHLIHYSYGVNSTEKGDLSSESTVSRIRTEHFPLTLESARPSHTSQYLCASSEFIAGGAFFGQGTRLTVV.

V gene TRBV10-3 combines with J gene TRBJ2-2; 9 positions match TRBD1. In germline, CDR1 is ENHRY, CDR2 SYGVKD. The CDR3 totals 15 residues. The trim removed 6 bases at V and 4 bases at J, leaving 6 bases unmatched. The CDR3 spells CAIRPGQGATGELFF. Written as DNA, the CDR3 is TGTGCCATCAGACCGGGACAGGGTGCCACCGGGGAGCTGTTTTTT.

The V gene is TRBV5-6, the J gene TRBJ2-2; no firm D call. Per the germline V gene, CDR1 is SGHDT and CDR2 is YYEEEE. Trimming removed 0 bases from V and 3 bases from J, with 15 bases in between. The CDR3 spans 17 residues. CDR3 DNA sequence: TGTGCCAGCAGCTTGGAAGTATGGGCTAGACACACCGGGGAGCTGTTTTTT. This sequence encodes CASSLEVWARHTGELFF.